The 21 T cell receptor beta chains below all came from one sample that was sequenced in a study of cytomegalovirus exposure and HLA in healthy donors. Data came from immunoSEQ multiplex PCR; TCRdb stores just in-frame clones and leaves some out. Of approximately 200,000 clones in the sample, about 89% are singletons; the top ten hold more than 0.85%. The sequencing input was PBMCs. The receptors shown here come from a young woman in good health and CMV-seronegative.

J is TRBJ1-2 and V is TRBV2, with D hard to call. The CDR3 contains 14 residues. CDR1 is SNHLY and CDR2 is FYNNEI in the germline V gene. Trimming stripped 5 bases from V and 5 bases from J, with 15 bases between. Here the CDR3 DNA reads TGTGCCAGCAGTCGCGAAGCCAAACGATATGGCTACACCTTC. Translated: CASSREAKRYGYTF.

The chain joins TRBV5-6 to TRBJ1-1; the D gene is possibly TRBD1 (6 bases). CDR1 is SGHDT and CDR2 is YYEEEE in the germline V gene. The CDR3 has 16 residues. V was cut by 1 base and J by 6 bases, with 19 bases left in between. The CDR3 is CASSLRPGELGAEAFF. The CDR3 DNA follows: TGTGCCAGCAGCTTGAGGCCAGGGGAGTTGGGCGCTGAAGCTTTCTTT.

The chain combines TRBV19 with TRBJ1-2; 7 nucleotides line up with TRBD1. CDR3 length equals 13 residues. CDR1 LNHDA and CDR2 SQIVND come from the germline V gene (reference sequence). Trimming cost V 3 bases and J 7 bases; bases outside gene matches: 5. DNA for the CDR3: TGTGCCAGTAGTATTTCGCCAGGGGGTGGCTACACCTTC. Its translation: CASSISPGGGYTF.

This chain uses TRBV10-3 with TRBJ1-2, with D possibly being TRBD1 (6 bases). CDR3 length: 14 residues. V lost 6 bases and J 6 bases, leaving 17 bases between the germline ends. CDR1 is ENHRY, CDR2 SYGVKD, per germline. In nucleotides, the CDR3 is TGTGCCATCAGGCTCAGGGGCGGTTTGGATGGCTACACCTTC. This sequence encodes CAIRLRGGLDGYTF.

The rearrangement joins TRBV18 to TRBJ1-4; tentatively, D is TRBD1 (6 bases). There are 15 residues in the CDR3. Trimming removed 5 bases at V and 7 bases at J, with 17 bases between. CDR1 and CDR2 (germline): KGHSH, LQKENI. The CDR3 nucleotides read TGTGCCAGCTCATCAGACAAAACAGGGACTGAAAAACTGTTTTTT. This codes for CASSSDKTGTEKLFF.

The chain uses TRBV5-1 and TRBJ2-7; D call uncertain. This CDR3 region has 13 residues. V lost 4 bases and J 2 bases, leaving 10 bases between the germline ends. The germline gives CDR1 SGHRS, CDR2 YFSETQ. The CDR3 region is CASSRTYTYEQYF. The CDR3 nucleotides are TGCGCCAGCAGCCGAACTTATACCTACGAGCAGTACTTC.

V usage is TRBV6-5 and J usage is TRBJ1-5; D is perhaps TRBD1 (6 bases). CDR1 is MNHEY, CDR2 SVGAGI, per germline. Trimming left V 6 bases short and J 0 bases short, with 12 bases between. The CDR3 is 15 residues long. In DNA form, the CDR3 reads TGTGCCAGCAGAGGGGACATCGATAGCAATCAGCCCCAGCATTTT. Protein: CASRGDIDSNQPQHF.

CDR3 protein: CASSLTRPRLAGGPDTQYF. CDR3 nucleotide sequence: TGCGCCAGCAGCTTAACTCGCCCCCGACTAGCGGGAGGGCCTGATACGCAGTATTTT. J is TRBJ2-3 and V is TRBV5-1; 14 bases agree with TRBD2. Trimming at V came to 2 bases and at J to 6 bases, leaving 14 bases not matched to a gene. The CDR3 is made up of 19 amino acids. The V gene's germline CDR1 is SGHRS and CDR2 YFSETQ.

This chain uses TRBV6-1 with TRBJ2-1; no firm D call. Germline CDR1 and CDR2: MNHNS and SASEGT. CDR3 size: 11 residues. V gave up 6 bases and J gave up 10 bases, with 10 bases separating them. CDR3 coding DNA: TGTGCCAGCAGCCGTACTTGGGAGCAGTTCTTC. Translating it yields CASSRTWEQFF.

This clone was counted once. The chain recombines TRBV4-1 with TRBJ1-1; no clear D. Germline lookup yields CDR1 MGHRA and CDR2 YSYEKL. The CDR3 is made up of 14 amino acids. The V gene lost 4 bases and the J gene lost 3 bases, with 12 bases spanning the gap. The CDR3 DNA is TGCGCCAGCAGCCTCGGGAGGGAGGACACTGAAGCTTTCTTT. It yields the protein CASSLGREDTEAFF.

CDR3: CASSEYNRGPYEQYF. Written as DNA, the CDR3 is TGCGCCAGCAGTGAGTATAACAGGGGTCCCTACGAGCAGTACTTC. The genes are TRBV10-1 and TRBJ2-7; 7 positions match TRBD1. This CDR3 spans 15 amino acids. Germline V gives CDR1 WNHNN, CDR2 SYGVQD (reference sequence). Unmatched junction bases numbered 5, after V lost 1 base and J lost 2 bases.

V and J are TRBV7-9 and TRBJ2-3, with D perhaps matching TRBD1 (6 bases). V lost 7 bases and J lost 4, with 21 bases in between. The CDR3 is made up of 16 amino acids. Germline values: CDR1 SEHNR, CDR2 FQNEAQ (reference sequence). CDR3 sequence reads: CASTNSRAQGADTQYF. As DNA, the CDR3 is TGTGCCAGCACCAACTCCCGGGCACAGGGAGCAGATACGCAGTATTTT.

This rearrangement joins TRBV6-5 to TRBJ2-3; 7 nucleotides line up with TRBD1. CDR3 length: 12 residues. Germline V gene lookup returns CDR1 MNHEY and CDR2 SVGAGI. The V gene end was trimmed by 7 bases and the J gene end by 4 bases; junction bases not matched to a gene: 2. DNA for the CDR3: TGTGCCAGCAAGGGACAGCCAGATACGCAGTATTTT. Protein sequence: CASKGQPDTQYF.

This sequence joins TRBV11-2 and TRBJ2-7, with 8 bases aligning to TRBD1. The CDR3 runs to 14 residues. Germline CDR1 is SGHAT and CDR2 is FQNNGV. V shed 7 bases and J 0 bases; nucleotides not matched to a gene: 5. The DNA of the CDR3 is TGTGCCAGCACTCCGGACAGGGCCTCCTACGAGCAGTACTTC. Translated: CASTPDRASYEQYF.

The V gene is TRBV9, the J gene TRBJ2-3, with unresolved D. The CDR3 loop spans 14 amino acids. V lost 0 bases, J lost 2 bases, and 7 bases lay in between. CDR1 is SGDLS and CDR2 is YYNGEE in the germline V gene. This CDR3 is CASSVGEYTDTQYF. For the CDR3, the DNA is TGTGCCAGCAGCGTAGGCGAGTACACAGATACGCAGTATTTT.

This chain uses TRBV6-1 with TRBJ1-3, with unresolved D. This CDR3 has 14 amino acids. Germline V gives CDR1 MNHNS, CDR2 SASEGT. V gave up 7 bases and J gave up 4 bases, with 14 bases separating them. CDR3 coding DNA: TGTGCCAGCATGTCGGGCAGACTAGGAAACACCATATATTTT. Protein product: CASMSGRLGNTIYF.

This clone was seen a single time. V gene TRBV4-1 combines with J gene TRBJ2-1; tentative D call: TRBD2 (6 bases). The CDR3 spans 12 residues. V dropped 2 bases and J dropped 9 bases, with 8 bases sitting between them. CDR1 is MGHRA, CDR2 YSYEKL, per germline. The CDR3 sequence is CASSQTGSEQFF. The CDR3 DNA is TGCGCCAGCAGCCAAACCGGGAGTGAGCAGTTCTTC.

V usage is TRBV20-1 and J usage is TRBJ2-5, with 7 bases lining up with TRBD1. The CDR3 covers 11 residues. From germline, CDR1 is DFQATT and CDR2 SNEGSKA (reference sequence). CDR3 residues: CGRDSQETQYF. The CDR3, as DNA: TGCGGAAGGGACAGCCAAGAGACCCAGTACTTC.

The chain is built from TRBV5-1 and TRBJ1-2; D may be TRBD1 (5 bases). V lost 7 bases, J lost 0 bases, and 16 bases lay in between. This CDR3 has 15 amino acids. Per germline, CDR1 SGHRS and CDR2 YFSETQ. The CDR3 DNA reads TGCGCCAGCGGGGCAGGTCGAAACTCTAACTATGGCTACACCTTC. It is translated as CASGAGRNSNYGYTF.

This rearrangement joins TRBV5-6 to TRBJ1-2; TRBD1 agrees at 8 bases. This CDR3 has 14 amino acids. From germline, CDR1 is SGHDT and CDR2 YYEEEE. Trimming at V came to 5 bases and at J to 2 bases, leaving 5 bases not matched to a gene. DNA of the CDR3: TGTGCCAGCAGATATGGACAGGGAAACTATGGCTACACCTTC. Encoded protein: CASRYGQGNYGYTF.

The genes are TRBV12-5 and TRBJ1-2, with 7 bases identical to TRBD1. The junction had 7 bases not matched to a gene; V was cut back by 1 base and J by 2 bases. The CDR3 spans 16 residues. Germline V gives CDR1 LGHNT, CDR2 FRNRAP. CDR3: CASGLASSQGNYGYTF. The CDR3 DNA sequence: TGTGCTAGTGGTTTGGCATCCTCACAGGGGAACTATGGCTACACCTTC.